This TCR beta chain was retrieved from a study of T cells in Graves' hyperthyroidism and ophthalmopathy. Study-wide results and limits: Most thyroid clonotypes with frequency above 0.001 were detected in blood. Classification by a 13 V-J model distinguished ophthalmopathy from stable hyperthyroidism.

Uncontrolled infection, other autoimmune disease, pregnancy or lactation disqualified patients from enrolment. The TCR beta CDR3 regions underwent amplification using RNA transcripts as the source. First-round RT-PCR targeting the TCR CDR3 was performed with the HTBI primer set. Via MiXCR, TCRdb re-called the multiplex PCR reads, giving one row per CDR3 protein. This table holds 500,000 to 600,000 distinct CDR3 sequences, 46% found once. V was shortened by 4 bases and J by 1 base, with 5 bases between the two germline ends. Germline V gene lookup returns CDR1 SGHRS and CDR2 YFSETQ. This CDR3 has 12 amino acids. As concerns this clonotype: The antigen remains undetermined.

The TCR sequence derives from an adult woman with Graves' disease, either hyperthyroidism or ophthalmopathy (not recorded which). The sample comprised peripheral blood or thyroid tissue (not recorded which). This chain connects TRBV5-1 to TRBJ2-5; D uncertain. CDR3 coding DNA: TGCGCCAGCAGCGTTCTCCAAGAGACCCAGTACTTC. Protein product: CASSVLQETQYF.